The rows below give T cell receptor beta chains drawn from one sample of a study of T cell responses to AZD1222 COVID-19 vaccine. Only in-frame clones appear in the TCRdb table, and some are missing; sequencing was by immunoSEQ multiplex PCR. The sample yields some 150,000 clones, roughly 88% seen once. Specimen: peripheral blood, collected 28 days after the second dose of the MenACWY control vaccine. These TCRs come from an adult who received the MenACWY meningococcal vaccine as a control. CDR3s leave out the opening cysteine and the closing phenylalanine or tryptophan.

J gene | V gene | CDR3 protein
TRBJ1-1 | TRBV4-1 | ASSQSVQASNTEAF
TRBJ2-3 | TRBV11-3 | ASSLAQRGRTDTQY
TRBJ2-1 | TRBV11-2 | ASSLGLYNEQF
TRBJ1-5 | TRBV28 | ASSLFQGVHQPQH
TRBJ2-1 | TRBV2 | ASSRESTGNEQF
TRBJ1-1 | TRBV5-4 | ASSLGRESRDTEAF
TRBJ1-5 | TRBV3-1/TRBV3-2 | ASSLGVWPQH
TRBJ2-6 | TRBV19 | ASSNTGANALT
TRBJ2-4 | TRBV19 | ASSIGQRIDIQY
TRBJ2-7 | TRBV15 | ATSRGSGGTYEQY
TRBJ1-1 | TRBV19 | ASSIPTGITEAF
TRBJ1-5 | TRBV18 | ASSPSTGVGNQPQH
TRBJ2-4 | TRBV27 | ASSSRTGRGNIQY
TRBJ2-1 | TRBV27 | ASSSILTGLLPHEQF
TRBJ2-3 | TRBV19 | ASSIRASGNTDTQY
TRBJ1-1 | TRBV5-1 | ASSSYRGGTEAF
TRBJ2-1 | TRBV27 | ASRTSGDYNEQF
TRBJ2-7 | TRBV5-6 | ASSSRRSYEQY
TRBJ2-7 | TRBV7-2 | ASSAIAGGYYEQY
TRBJ1-2 | TRBV7-2 | ASSPRATPYGYT
TRBJ1-6 | TRBV5-1 | ASSLAGGNRPLH
TRBJ2-3 | TRBV5-1 | ASSSLAGGITDTQY
TRBJ1-2 | TRBV11-2 | ASSLTTRVDYGYT
TRBJ2-7 | TRBV11-2 | ASSLEVRTDYEQY
TRBJ1-6 | TRBV11-3 | ASSRDNRNSPLH
TRBJ2-3 | TRBV11-2 | ASSLTPADTQY